These 24 T cell receptor beta chains share one sample of origin, sequenced in a study of Graves' ophthalmopathy and Graves' hyperthyroidism. TCR beta CDR3 amplification used RNA transcripts. Scientists carried out first-round RT-PCR using HTBI primers and then a second-round multiplex PCR. TCRdb recomputed calls from the multiplex PCR reads with MiXCR, one row per CDR3 protein. The repertoire holds over a million distinct CDR3 sequences, with 36% as singletons. The sequencing sample was made of peripheral blood or thyroid tissue (not recorded which). Every receptor here comes from an adult man with Graves' hyperthyroidism.

This clonotype was seen many times. This chain connects TRBV7-8 to TRBJ1-5; D unresolved. Germline lookup yields CDR1 SGHVS and CDR2 FQNEAQ. The length of the CDR3 is 16 residues. V was shortened by 2 bases and J by 1 base, with 12 bases between the two germline ends. For the CDR3, the DNA is TGTGCCAGCAGCTTATCGGTCGCGGGGAGCAATCAGCCCCAGCATTTT. Its translation: CASSLSVAGSNQPQHF.

V is TRBV5-1 and J is TRBJ2-2, with 8 bases lining up with TRBD2. V shed 4 bases, J shed 5 bases, and the junction held 4 bases outside the gene matches. The CDR3 length is 14 residues. Germline CDR1 SGHRS, CDR2 YFSETQ. CDR3 sequence: CASSISGTTGELFF. CDR3 in DNA: TGCGCCAGCAGCATTAGCGGGACTACCGGGGAGCTGTTTTTT.

This clonotype was seen at least ten times. This chain joins TRBV9 and TRBJ2-7, with D perhaps matching TRBD1 or TRBD2 (5 bases each). V lost 7 bases to trimming and J lost 3 bases, with 14 bases between them. Per germline, CDR1 SGDLS and CDR2 YYNGEE. The length of the CDR3 is 13 residues. CDR3 sequence: CASSQGDGYEQYF. The CDR3 nucleotides read TGTGCCAGCTCCCAAGGGGACGGCTACGAGCAGTACTTC.

This clonotype was recorded only once. Being one base from a much bigger clone, this may be a read error. This chain links TRBV29-1 with TRBJ2-5; TRBD2 agrees at 14 bases. V lost 6 bases, J lost 7 bases, and 10 bases stayed unmatched. Germline CDR1 and CDR2: SQVTM and ANQGSEA. The length of the CDR3 is 15 residues. The CDR3 region is CSVAGTSGSRGTQYF. CDR3 in DNA: TGCAGCGTCGCCGGGACTAGCGGGAGTCGTGGGACCCAGTACTTC. Full variable domain (remainder filled in from reference TRBV29-1 and TRBJ2-5): SAVISQKPSRDICQRGTSLTIQCQVDSQVTMMFWYRQQPGQSLTLIATANQGSEATYESGFVIDKFPISRPNLTFSTLTVSNMSPEDSSIYLCSVAGTSGSRGTQYFGPGTRLLVL.

This chain uses TRBV19 with TRBJ2-5, with D perhaps assigned TRBD1 or TRBD2 (5 bases each). In germline, CDR1 is LNHDA, CDR2 SQIVND (reference sequence). V lost 4 bases and J 1 base, leaving 16 bases between the germline ends. This CDR3 has 16 amino acids. The CDR3 here is CASSKVRGHPQETQYF. The CDR3 DNA sequence: TGTGCCAGTAGTAAAGTCCGGGGCCACCCCCAAGAGACCCAGTACTTC. The full variable domain, with the rest looked up from reference TRBV19 and TRBJ2-5, is DGGITQSPKYLFRKEGQNVTLSCEQNLNHDAMYWYRQDPGQGLRLIYYSQIVNDFQKGDIAEGYSVSREKKESFPLTVTSAQKNPTAFYLCASSKVRGHPQETQYFGPGTRLLVL.

This clonotype was observed at least ten times. The rearrangement uses TRBV9 and TRBJ1-2; D unresolved. Germline CDR1 is SGDLS and CDR2 is YYNGEE. The V end was cut by 0 bases, the J end by 0 bases, with 6 bases between. This CDR3 is 14 amino acids long. In DNA form, the CDR3 reads TGTGCCAGCAGCGTAGATGAAGCTAACTATGGCTACACCTTC. Protein sequence: CASSVDEANYGYTF. Complete variable domain (other parts from reference TRBV9 and TRBJ1-2): DSGVTQTPKHLITATGQRVTLRCSPRSGDLSVYWYQQSLDQGLQFLIQYYNGEERAKGNILERFSAQQFPDLHSELNLSSLELGDSALYFCASSVDEANYGYTFGSGTRLTVV.

This clonotype was counted many times. This rearrangement joins TRBV7-2 to TRBJ1-3, with no clear D. Trimming took off 1 base at V and 4 bases at J, with 8 bases between the two ends. Germline V gene data show CDR1 as SGHTA and CDR2 as FQGNSA. The CDR3 is made up of 14 amino acids. CDR3 sequence (DNA): TGTGCCAGCAGCTTAGGAGCGTCAGGAAACACCATATATTTT. It encodes CASSLGASGNTIYF.

The genes are TRBV20-1 and TRBJ2-7; 7 bases are shared with TRBD2. The CDR3 runs to 13 residues. V shed 4 bases and J 5 bases; nucleotides not matched to a gene: 8. Per germline, CDR1 DFQATT and CDR2 SNEGSKA (reference sequence). The CDR3 is CSANPGLVHEQYF. The CDR3 nucleotides read TGCAGTGCTAACCCAGGACTAGTCCACGAGCAGTACTTC.

The rearrangement links TRBV11-2 to TRBJ2-5, with D maybe TRBD2 (6 bases). Trimming removed 5 bases at V and 5 bases at J, with 18 bases between. The CDR3 spans 15 residues. Germline V gene data show CDR1 as SGHAT and CDR2 as FQNNGV. The CDR3 DNA reads as TGTGCCAGCAGCCCCTACGCGGAGGGGTGGGAGACCCAGTACTTC. Translation gives CASSPYAEGWETQYF.

This clonotype was recorded many times. The gene calls are TRBV9 and TRBJ1-1, with TRBD1 as a possible D gene (5 bases). From germline, CDR1 is SGDLS and CDR2 YYNGEE. The CDR3 has 13 residues. V was shortened by 0 bases and J by 5 bases, with 8 bases between the two germline ends. DNA of the CDR3: TGTGCCAGCAGCGTAGACGGGGGGACTGAAGCTTTCTTT. Translated: CASSVDGGTEAFF. The full variable domain, rest sourced from reference TRBV9 and TRBJ1-1, is DSGVTQTPKHLITATGQRVTLRCSPRSGDLSVYWYQQSLDQGLQFLIQYYNGEERAKGNILERFSAQQFPDLHSELNLSSLELGDSALYFCASSVDGGTEAFFGQGTRLTVV.

The CDR3 bases are TGTGCCAGCAGCGTAGAAGCAGGGCTAAACTATGGCTACACCTTC. Translating it yields CASSVEAGLNYGYTF. The rearrangement uses TRBV9 and TRBJ1-2, with D possibly being TRBD1 (5 bases). The CDR3 is 15 amino acids. V shed 0 bases and J shed 2 bases, with 11 bases lying between them. The germline gives CDR1 SGDLS, CDR2 YYNGEE.

The count of this clonotype is one. The chain joins TRBV4-1 to TRBJ1-6, with TRBD1 matching 7 bases. Germline values: CDR1 MGHRA, CDR2 YSYEKL. The CDR3 consists of 16 residues. After removal of 4 bases from V and 4 bases from J, the junction contained 7 bases not matched to a gene. The CDR3 loop is CASSLRDRNYNSPLHF. CDR3 coding DNA: TGCGCCAGCAGCCTGCGGGACAGAAATTATAATTCACCCCTCCACTTT.

The V and J genes are TRBV10-3 and TRBJ1-1, with a weak D call TRBD1 (5 bases). The CDR3 runs to 15 residues. V lost 10 bases and J lost 4, with 22 bases in between. From germline, CDR1 is ENHRY and CDR2 SYGVKD. CDR3 residues: CASRRTGLLVTEAFF. CDR3 in DNA: TGTGCCAGTCGGCGGACGGGGCTTCTTGTCACTGAAGCTTTCTTT.

This clonotype was picked up many times. The chain links TRBV25-1 to TRBJ2-5; no clear D gene. Per the germline V gene, CDR1 is MGHDK and CDR2 is SYGVNS. This CDR3 has 14 residues. V was shortened by 3 bases and J by 0 bases, with 8 bases between the two germline ends. CDR3 sequence (DNA): TGTGCCAGCAGTGACCGATACCACCAAGAGACCCAGTACTTC. This gives the protein CASSDRYHQETQYF.

In its sample, this clonotype was seen many times. The chain carries TRBV7-9 and TRBJ2-5, with D hard to call. The CDR3 extends over 13 amino acids. V lost 1 base to trimming and J lost 9 bases, with 12 bases between them. The germline V gene has CDR1 SEHNR and CDR2 FQNEAQ (reference sequence). CDR3 region: CASSLVSLSAQYF. As DNA, the CDR3 is TGTGCCAGCAGCTTAGTAAGCTTGTCCGCCCAGTACTTC.

The chain uses TRBV10-3 and TRBJ1-6; perhaps TRBD1 as D (5 bases). V was clipped by 10 bases and J by 7 bases, with 11 bases between them. This CDR3 spans 12 amino acids. In germline, CDR1 is ENHRY, CDR2 SYGVKD. CDR3 coding DNA: TGTGCCACCGGGGGTGGAAATTCACCCCTCCACTTT. Translating gives CATGGGNSPLHF.

This clonotype appeared many times. The rearrangement joins TRBV7-2 to TRBJ2-7; D is ambiguous. Germline values: CDR1 SGHTA, CDR2 FQGNSA. The CDR3 loop spans 13 amino acids. The germline V and J ends were trimmed by 0 bases and 2 bases, with 5 bases remaining between them. The CDR3 protein is CASSLAPAYEQYF. The CDR3, as DNA: TGTGCCAGCAGCTTAGCCCCAGCCTACGAGCAGTACTTC.

This clonotype was observed many times. V is TRBV2 and J is TRBJ1-6; D is uncertain. Trimming pared 3 bases from V and 4 bases from J, leaving 13 bases between. This CDR3 comprises 16 residues. From germline, CDR1 is SNHLY and CDR2 FYNNEI. DNA of the CDR3: TGTGCCAGCAGTGAGAGCTGGCAGAAATATAATTCACCCCTCCACTTT. Residues: CASSESWQKYNSPLHF.

This clonotype was observed many times. This CDR3 reads CASRMAGGPSYEQYF. CDR3 coding DNA: TGTGCCAGCAGGATGGCGGGAGGGCCATCCTACGAGCAGTACTTC. The rearrangement joins TRBV7-2 to TRBJ2-7, with TRBD2 matching 9 bases. CDR3 length equals 15 residues. From germline, CDR1 is SGHTA and CDR2 FQGNSA. Losses at the gene ends were 6 bases for V and 1 base for J; bases not matched to a gene: 7.

This clonotype has only a few counts. In DNA, the CDR3 is TGTGCCAGCAGAACCGTGGGGGGCAATCAGCCCCAGCATTTT. Protein sequence: CASRTVGGNQPQHF. V usage is TRBV27 and J usage is TRBJ1-5, with a possible D match to TRBD1 (5 bases). Germline CDR1 and CDR2: MNHEY and SMNVEV (reference sequence). The CDR3 is made up of 14 amino acids. The V gene lost 6 bases and the J gene lost 2 bases, with 11 bases spanning the gap.

This clonotype has just a few counts. This chain joins TRBV11-2 and TRBJ2-7, with D possibly TRBD2 on 7 matching bases. Germline V lookup: CDR1 SGHAT, CDR2 FQNNGV. Trimming removed 6 bases from V and 1 base from J, with 25 bases in between. This CDR3 region has 18 residues. The CDR3 is CASSRRRRGGGPSYEQYF. CDR3 nucleotides: TGTGCCAGCAGTCGTAGACGTAGGGGGGGAGGGCCTTCCTACGAGCAGTACTTC.

Worth noting for this clonotype: It is likely a read error, because the conserved phenylalanine at the end of the CDR3 is missing. The chain recombines TRBV11-2 with TRBJ2-7, with 7 positions matching TRBD2. The length of the CDR3 is 16 residues. Germline V gives CDR1 SGHAT, CDR2 FQNNGV. The junction had 10 bases not matched to a gene; V was cut back by 5 bases and J by 0 bases. The CDR3 spells CASSPGDYLSSYEQYL. The CDR3 bases are TGTGCCAGCAGCCCGGGGGACTACCTAAGCTCCTACGAGCAGTACCTC.

The gene calls are TRBV10-3 and TRBJ2-7; D may be TRBD1 or TRBD2 (6 bases each). Germline CDR1 is ENHRY and CDR2 is SYGVKD. Trimming stripped 4 bases from V and 5 bases from J, with 15 bases between. The CDR3 totals 14 residues. CDR3 DNA sequence: TGTGCCATCAGTGGACGGGGGCGAGACGACGAGCAGTACTTC. Translating gives CAISGRGRDDEQYF.

In its sample, this clonotype was seen a few times. The chain couples TRBV20-1 to TRBJ2-7; D ambiguous. V was shortened by 6 bases and J by 3 bases, with 18 bases between the two germline ends. Germline CDR1 reads DFQATT; CDR2 reads SNEGSKA (reference sequence). This CDR3 is built from 14 residues. CDR3 sequence: CSAKPIRYDYEQYF. CDR3 coding DNA: TGCAGTGCAAAGCCGATTCGGTATGACTACGAGCAGTACTTC.